This TCR beta chain emerged from a study of CD8+ T cells in alopecia areata. As for the study in general: Tofacitinib therapy took 6 to 18 months; 6 months off drug came after. Percent affected scalp area, the SALT score, rated treated patients' severity.

Looked up from germline, CDR1 is MNHEY and CDR2 is SVGAGI. This CDR3 contains 13 residues. V was clipped by 5 bases and J by 7 bases, with 12 bases between them. This clone was recorded once. Treatment: oral pan-JAK inhibitor, 5-10 mg twice daily. Samples from alopecia areata patients were lesional scalp punch biopsies and peripheral blood. Both CD4+ and CD8+ T cells were separated by sorting PBMCs. Sequencing relied on a cDNA template that was reverse transcribed from extracted RNA. Sequenced by immunoSEQ multiplex PCR; TCRdb stores in-frame clones only, minus some. The table has some 150,000 clones, approximately 86% seen once; the top ten hold roughly 13%.

The chain carries TRBV6-5 and TRBJ1-5; tentatively, D is TRBD1 (6 bases). The sequencing used CD8+ T cells sorted from blood, collected at week 4, from a patient treated with tofacitinib. The receptor was derived from a human donor with alopecia areata. The CDR3 nucleotides are TGTGCCAGCAGTGCAGGGGTGAGACAGCCCCAGCATTTT. This codes for CASSAGVRQPQHF.